These 28 T cell receptor beta chains came from one sample sequenced in a study of PD-L1 blockade in urothelial cancer. Method: immunoSEQ multiplex PCR; TCRdb's copy keeps in-frame clones and lacks some. Of roughly 60,000 clones listed, approximately 80% are singletons. The sequenced sample was PBMCs, obtained around atezolizumab (anti-PD-L1) treatment. These receptors originate from a man between 65 and 85 years old with urothelial cancer.

The V call is TRBV5-1, the J call TRBJ2-7, with 7 positions matching TRBD1. The CDR3 is 12 amino acids. CDR1 SGHRS and CDR2 YFSETQ come from the germline V gene. Trimming removed 2 bases from V and 7 bases from J; junction bases left unmatched: 3. As DNA, the CDR3 is TGCGCCAGCAGCTTCGAGACAGGGGAGCAGTACTTC. Its translation: CASSFETGEQYF.

The V gene is TRBV4-1, the J gene TRBJ2-4; 11 bases align to TRBD1. The CDR3 sequence is 18 residues long. Trimming cost V 0 bases and J 8 bases; bases outside gene matches: 12. Germline lookup yields CDR1 MGHRA and CDR2 YSYEKL. The CDR3 sequence is CASSQDSWRTGGRYIQYF. CDR3 coding DNA: TGCGCCAGCAGCCAAGATTCATGGCGGACAGGGGGCCGGTACATTCAGTACTTC.

The J gene is TRBJ2-2, the V gene TRBV14, with D perhaps TRBD1 (5 bases). V shed 2 bases and J shed 6 bases, with 16 bases lying between them. Per germline, CDR1 SGHDN and CDR2 FVKESK. CDR3 size: 16 residues. The CDR3 DNA reads as TGTGCCAGCAGCCAACTTGGATCCCGGACACCCGGGGAGCTGTTTTTT. This encodes CASSQLGSRTPGELFF.

V is TRBV6-5 and J is TRBJ1-1; no firm D call. The CDR3 loop spans 13 amino acids. Germline V gene sequence: CDR1 MNHEY, CDR2 SVGAGI. V was clipped by 4 bases and J by 6 bases, with 12 bases between them. The CDR3 protein is CASSSTVRAEAFF. In nucleotides, the CDR3 is TGTGCCAGCAGTTCCACGGTTCGGGCTGAAGCTTTCTTT.

The V call is TRBV29-1, the J call TRBJ2-3; TRBD2 agrees at 8 bases. Trimming cost V 7 bases and J 1 base; bases outside gene matches: 13. Germline V gene lookup returns CDR1 SQVTM and CDR2 ANQGSEA. CDR3 length: 16 amino acids. Here the CDR3 reads CSAEQLGAGGTDTQYF. Here the CDR3 DNA reads TGCAGCGCTGAGCAGCTGGGAGCGGGAGGCACAGATACGCAGTATTTT.

The chain employs TRBV9 and TRBJ2-6, with TRBD1 matching over 9 bases. Germline V gene lookup returns CDR1 SGDLS and CDR2 YYNGEE. This CDR3 is 19 amino acids long. V trimming: 3 bases; J trimming: 0 bases; junction bases outside the gene matches: 10. CDR3 region: CASSASPGQGHSGANVLTF. The CDR3 DNA reads TGTGCCAGCAGCGCATCCCCGGGACAGGGACACTCTGGGGCCAACGTCCTGACTTTC.

In its sample, this clone ranks as medium-sized. V is TRBV5-1 and J is TRBJ2-3; 14 bases map to TRBD2. The CDR3 covers 18 residues. Per germline, CDR1 SGHRS and CDR2 YFSETQ. V shed 0 bases, J shed 4 bases, and the junction held 7 bases outside the gene matches. The CDR3 loop reads CASSLGSLGLAGADTQYF. For the CDR3, the DNA is TGCGCCAGCAGCTTGGGGTCGTTGGGACTAGCGGGAGCAGATACGCAGTATTTT.

V gene TRBV18 combines with J gene TRBJ2-3; D remains unclear. V dropped 2 bases and J dropped 2 bases, with 14 bases sitting between them. CDR1 is KGHSH, CDR2 LQKENI, per germline. CDR3 length equals 16 residues. The CDR3 region has the DNA TGTGCCAGCTCACCAAGCACTGCGACTTACACAGATACGCAGTATTTT. This translates into CASSPSTATYTDTQYF.

This sequence joins TRBV6-1 and TRBJ2-3, with 9 positions matching TRBD2. With V trimmed by 3 bases and J by 6 bases, 10 bases remained unmatched. This CDR3 spans 16 amino acids. Germline V gene lookup returns CDR1 MNHNS and CDR2 SASEGT. CDR3 loop: CASSEGIAGDSDTQYF. CDR3 sequence (DNA): TGTGCCAGCAGTGAGGGGATAGCGGGAGACTCCGATACGCAGTATTTT.

This clone was detected only a few times. The V gene is TRBV5-1, the J gene TRBJ1-2; unclear D gene. V dropped 0 bases and J dropped 2 bases, with 5 bases sitting between them. This CDR3 spans 13 amino acids. Germline CDR1 is SGHRS and CDR2 is YFSETQ. CDR3 protein: CASSLAQNYGYTF. CDR3 coding DNA: TGCGCCAGCAGCTTGGCCCAGAACTATGGCTACACCTTC.

The chain carries TRBV5-1 and TRBJ2-7, with 8 bases aligning to TRBD1. Trimming at V came to 0 bases and at J to 6 bases, leaving 5 bases not matched to a gene. Germline CDR1 SGHRS, CDR2 YFSETQ. The CDR3 runs 14 residues. CDR3 nucleotides: TGCGCCAGCAGCTTGGCCCAGGGGGCGGGCGAGCAGTACTTC. Translating gives CASSLAQGAGEQYF.

The chain links TRBV18 to TRBJ2-3, with 9 nucleotides matching TRBD2. This CDR3 comprises 14 residues. V shed 3 bases and J 4 bases; nucleotides not matched to a gene: 2. CDR1 and CDR2 (germline): KGHSH, LQKENI. The CDR3 loop reads CASSPSGRSDTQYF. The CDR3 coding sequence is TGTGCCAGCTCACCCAGCGGGAGGTCAGATACGCAGTATTTT.

The chain combines TRBV9 with TRBJ2-1; 11 bases are a match to TRBD2. The CDR3 runs to 15 residues. Germline V gene data show CDR1 as SGDLS and CDR2 as YYNGEE. V gave up 3 bases and J gave up 4 bases; unmatched junction bases: 3. The CDR3 region is CASSAGLAEYNEQFF. The CDR3 DNA reads as TGTGCCAGCAGCGCGGGACTAGCGGAGTACAATGAGCAGTTCTTC.

The CDR3 loop reads CASSLAGLDGEQFF. The CDR3 DNA sequence: TGTGCCAGCAGCTTAGCGGGGCTAGACGGTGAGCAGTTCTTC. This chain connects TRBV7-9 to TRBJ2-1; D perhaps matches TRBD1 (5 bases). The CDR3 sequence is 14 residues long. Trimming removed 0 bases from V and 9 bases from J, with 12 bases in between. Germline loops: CDR1 SEHNR, CDR2 FQNEAQ (reference sequence).

The gene calls are TRBV18 and TRBJ2-3; TRBD2 is a possible D gene (5 bases). The V gene lost 0 bases and the J gene lost 0 bases, with 16 bases spanning the gap. Germline CDR1 KGHSH, CDR2 LQKENI. The CDR3 has 18 amino acids. CDR3 region: CASSPPAVTTGSTDTQYF. The DNA for the CDR3 is TGTGCCAGCTCACCACCCGCGGTGACTACCGGTAGCACAGATACGCAGTATTTT.

V and J are TRBV28 and TRBJ1-2; D uncertain. V was cut by 1 base and J by 2 bases, with 5 bases left in between. Germline V gene lookup returns CDR1 MDHEN and CDR2 SYDVKM. The CDR3 consists of 13 residues. CDR3 in amino acids: CASSLLANYGYTF. In DNA, the CDR3 is TGTGCCAGCAGTTTATTGGCCAACTATGGCTACACCTTC.

The chain uses TRBV5-1 and TRBJ2-3, with 8 bases identical to TRBD2. CDR3 length: 15 amino acids. Germline CDR1 and CDR2: SGHRS and YFSETQ. J lost 7 bases, V lost 0 bases, and 7 bases had no gene match. CDR3 sequence reads: CASSLAYRTSNTQYF. The CDR3 nucleotides are TGCGCCAGCAGCTTGGCCTATAGGACTAGCAATACGCAGTATTTT.

This chain connects TRBV29-1 to TRBJ1-2; 10 nucleotides match TRBD1. From germline, CDR1 is SQVTM and CDR2 ANQGSEA. CDR3 size: 13 residues. Trimming at V came to 6 bases and at J to 7 bases, leaving 8 bases not matched to a gene. The CDR3 region is CSVPDRGKVGYTF. In DNA form, the CDR3 reads TGCAGCGTACCGGACAGGGGGAAGGTTGGCTACACCTTC.

The chain has TRBV30 and TRBJ2-7; a weak D match, TRBD1 (7 bases). V shed 4 bases and J shed 7 bases, with 23 bases lying between them. CDR1 and CDR2 from the germline V gene are GTSNPN and SVGIG (reference sequence). This CDR3 spans 15 amino acids. Here the CDR3 DNA reads TGTGCCTGGACCCCTTTTGGACAGGAGGCGGGAGAGCAGTACTTC. Translating gives CAWTPFGQEAGEQYF.

In this sample, this clone turned up a few times. The chain recombines TRBV9 with TRBJ2-1; D may be TRBD1 (6 bases). Germline V gene sequence: CDR1 SGDLS, CDR2 YYNGEE. The V and J ends lost 4 bases and 10 bases respectively, with 24 bases between them. The CDR3 sequence is 16 residues long. CDR3 DNA sequence: TGTGCCAGCAGCCCAGGGGTCGATCGAGGATTGCGAGAGCAGTTCTTC. This gives the protein CASSPGVDRGLREQFF. The whole variable domain, filled in from reference TRBV9 and TRBJ2-1, reads DSGVTQTPKHLITATGQRVTLRCSPRSGDLSVYWYQQSLDQGLQFLIQYYNGEERAKGNILERFSAQQFPDLHSELNLSSLELGDSALYFCASSPGVDRGLREQFFGPGTRLTVL.

The V call is TRBV29-1, the J call TRBJ2-1; TRBD2 matches at 7 bases. The junction had 11 bases not matched to a gene; V was cut back by 6 bases and J by 9 bases. Germline V CDR1 and CDR2: SQVTM, ANQGSEA. The CDR3 loop spans 13 amino acids. The CDR3 spells CSVEFAGDREQFF. For the CDR3, the DNA is TGCAGCGTAGAATTTGCGGGAGACCGTGAGCAGTTCTTC.

Here the CDR3 reads CASSLLTVGTDTQYF. The CDR3, as DNA: TGTGCCAGCAGCTTGCTAACGGTGGGCACAGATACGCAGTATTTT. The rearrangement links TRBV5-4 to TRBJ2-3, with no clear D. Trimming left V 1 base short and J 1 base short, with 10 bases between. This CDR3 comprises 15 residues. Per the germline V gene, CDR1 is SGHNT and CDR2 is YYREEE (reference sequence).

The J gene is TRBJ1-4, the V gene TRBV29-1, with 8 bases that match TRBD1. J was trimmed by 0 bases and V by 7 bases; bases with no gene match: 4. This CDR3 contains 14 residues. Germline CDR1 reads SQVTM; CDR2 reads ANQGSEA. CDR3 protein: CSAGQGPTNEKLFF. CDR3 nucleotide sequence: TGCAGCGCTGGACAGGGACCAACTAATGAAAAACTGTTTTTT.

In nucleotides, the CDR3 is TGTGCCAGCAGCTTGGGTCCGGGGGGCGACTACGAGCAGTACTTC. This sequence encodes CASSLGPGGDYEQYF. V and J are TRBV5-6 and TRBJ2-7, with D perhaps matching TRBD2 (7 bases). This CDR3 has 15 residues. Deletions cut 0 bases from V and 3 bases from J, with 13 bases between. Germline V gene lookup returns CDR1 SGHDT and CDR2 YYEEEE.

The chain recombines TRBV25-1 with TRBJ1-4; D remains unclear. Looked up from germline, CDR1 is MGHDK and CDR2 is SYGVNS. V lost 6 bases to trimming and J lost 8 bases, with 19 bases between them. This CDR3 spans 15 amino acids. CDR3: CASSHPGGIGEKLFF. The CDR3, as DNA: TGTGCCAGCAGCCACCCCGGAGGGATAGGGGAAAAACTGTTTTTT.

This clone has a single count. The chain recombines TRBV4-1 with TRBJ2-1; 9 positions agree with TRBD2. J lost 4 bases, V lost 2 bases, and 9 bases had no gene match. The CDR3 sequence is 17 residues long. The germline CDR1 and CDR2 sequences are MGHRA and YSYEKL. This CDR3 reads CASSQSLAGGGYNEQFF. As DNA, the CDR3 is TGCGCCAGCAGCCAAAGTTTGGCGGGAGGGGGGTACAATGAGCAGTTCTTC.

The chain carries TRBV19 and TRBJ2-3, with 11 bases fitting TRBD2. The CDR3 has 15 amino acids. V lost 6 bases to trimming and J lost 3 bases; unmatched junction nucleotides: 5. Germline V CDR1 and CDR2: LNHDA, SQIVND (reference sequence). The CDR3 here is CASSLTSGSTDTQYF. The CDR3 DNA follows: TGTGCCAGTAGCCTTACTAGCGGGAGTACAGATACGCAGTATTTT.

The chain has TRBV2 and TRBJ2-1, with 12 bases lining up with TRBD1. The germline V gene encodes CDR1 SNHLY and CDR2 FYNNEI. Losses at the gene ends were 5 bases for V and 5 bases for J; bases not matched to a gene: 4. This CDR3 is 15 amino acids long. The CDR3 loop reads CASSSGTGGHNEQFF. The CDR3 DNA follows: TGTGCCAGCAGTTCCGGGACAGGGGGCCACAATGAGCAGTTCTTC.